These 15 T cell receptor beta chains came from one sample sequenced in a study of T-cell memory formation after mild COVID-19. TCRdb re-called the 5' RACE reads through MiXCR, storing one row per CDR3 protein. The sample shows 400,000 to 450,000 distinct CDR3 sequences, roughly 18% of them seen only once. The sample comprised PBMCs or a T cell subset sorted from them (not recorded which). The source of these receptors is a man between 18 and 35 years old who had mild COVID-19 (a few samples of this study predate the infection). Cell type and time point are not known.

The V call is TRBV12-3 or TRBV12-4, the J call TRBJ2-2; no firm D call. The CDR3 covers 13 residues. V shed 6 bases and J shed 5 bases, with 10 bases lying between them. CDR3: CASRSEGTGELFF. In DNA form, the CDR3 reads TGTGCCAGCAGGTCCGAAGGAACCGGGGAGCTGTTTTTT.

J is TRBJ2-7 and V is TRBV5-5, with a possible D match to TRBD1 (6 bases). CDR3 length equals 12 residues. Trimming took 1 base from V and 7 from J, leaving 9 bases between them. CDR1 and CDR2 (germline): SGHKS, YYEKEE (reference sequence). CDR3 protein: CASSLSGVEQYF. DNA of the CDR3: TGTGCCAGCAGCTTGTCAGGGGTTGAGCAGTACTTC.

V is TRBV7-2 and J is TRBJ2-1; 8 bases are shared with TRBD1. Germline V gene lookup returns CDR1 SGHTA and CDR2 FQGNSA. The CDR3 extends over 15 amino acids. With V trimmed by 5 bases and J by 4 bases, 7 bases remained unmatched. CDR3 bases: TGTGCCAGCAGCATCGACAGGGGAACTTACAATGAGCAGTTCTTC. This sequence encodes CASSIDRGTYNEQFF.

This clonotype occurred many times. The chain uses TRBV4-1 and TRBJ1-2, with no clear D. The CDR3 consists of 14 residues. Trimming took 4 bases from V and 2 from J, leaving 11 bases between them. Germline CDR1 reads MGHRA; CDR2 reads YSYEKL. CDR3: CASSRDPGNYGYTF. The CDR3, as DNA: TGCGCCAGCAGCCGAGATCCGGGCAACTATGGCTACACCTTC.

The V gene is TRBV6-6, the J gene TRBJ2-5; 14 positions agree with TRBD2. The trim removed 5 bases at V and 4 bases at J, leaving 3 bases unmatched. CDR1 is MNHNY and CDR2 is SVGAGI in the germline V gene (reference sequence). The CDR3 is 15 residues long. CDR3 in amino acids: CASSLGLAGAETQYF. The CDR3 DNA reads TGTGCCAGCAGTCTGGGACTAGCGGGGGCAGAGACCCAGTACTTC.

The rearrangement joins TRBV5-5 to TRBJ2-4; TRBD2 agrees at 7 bases. V lost 3 bases, J lost 1 base, and 10 bases stayed unmatched. Germline V gives CDR1 SGHKS, CDR2 YYEKEE (reference sequence). The CDR3 extends over 17 amino acids. The CDR3 nucleotides read TGTGCCAGCAGCTCGCCGGGAGGTTCTACGGCCAAAAACATTCAGTACTTC. The encoded protein is CASSSPGGSTAKNIQYF.

This clonotype was found many times. The chain carries TRBV11-2 and TRBJ1-1, with TRBD1 identical over 8 bases. The V gene's germline CDR1 is SGHAT and CDR2 FQNNGV. The CDR3 sequence is 16 residues long. Trimming removed 3 bases from V and 7 bases from J; junction bases left unmatched: 13. The CDR3 is CASSFGQGLSVSEAFF. CDR3 nucleotides: TGTGCCAGCAGCTTCGGACAGGGTTTAAGTGTCAGTGAAGCTTTCTTT.

J is TRBJ1-1 and V is TRBV7-2; a possible D gene is TRBD1 (5 bases). Germline lookup yields CDR1 SGHTA and CDR2 FQGNSA. The V end lost 5 bases, the J end lost 4 bases, and 23 bases lay between the germline ends. There are 17 residues in the CDR3. The chain's CDR3 is CASSTSGWGVSFTEAFF. The CDR3 DNA reads TGTGCCAGCAGCACCAGCGGCTGGGGGGTGTCATTCACTGAAGCTTTCTTT.

V is TRBV7-3 and J is TRBJ2-5; TRBD2 might be the D (5 bases). Per germline, CDR1 SGHTA and CDR2 FQGTGA. Between the trimmed V and J ends, which lost 1 base and 2 bases, there was a span of 11 bases. The CDR3 loop spans 15 amino acids. The CDR3 here is CASSLRAGFQETQYF. CDR3 nucleotides: TGTGCCAGCAGCTTAAGGGCGGGTTTTCAAGAGACCCAGTACTTC.

The table lists this clonotype with a few counts. The chain recombines TRBV7-9 with TRBJ2-1; D is possibly TRBD2 (5 bases). This CDR3 contains 14 residues. Germline CDR1 SEHNR, CDR2 FQNEAQ (reference sequence). Trimming stripped 5 bases from V and 6 bases from J, with 14 bases between. Here the CDR3 reads CASSTGVGSNEQFF. In nucleotides, the CDR3 is TGTGCCAGCAGCACCGGGGTAGGGTCCAATGAGCAGTTCTTC.

A few counts support this clonotype. This chain joins TRBV20-1 and TRBJ2-7; the match to TRBD2 covers 9 bases. Germline lookup yields CDR1 DFQATT and CDR2 SNEGSKA (reference sequence). With V trimmed by 5 bases and J by 2 bases, 4 bases remained unmatched. The CDR3 has 13 residues. The DNA of the CDR3 is TGCAGTGCTGAGGGCGGGGGGGCCTACGAGCAGTACTTC. It translates to CSAEGGGAYEQYF.

V usage is TRBV6-2 or TRBV6-3 and J usage is TRBJ2-5, with 13 bases that match TRBD2. Germline CDR1 MNHEY, CDR2 SVGEGT. With 6 bases clipped from V and 5 bases from J, the junction kept 12 bases outside the gene matches. The CDR3 consists of 17 residues. The CDR3 bases are TGTGCCAGCAGCCAAGGACTAGCGGGGGTCACTGTGGAGACCCAGTACTTC. It specifies CASSQGLAGVTVETQYF.

This clonotype was seen only a few times. The V gene is TRBV28, the J gene TRBJ2-5; weak D call: TRBD2 (5 bases). This CDR3 contains 15 residues. Germline V gives CDR1 MDHEN, CDR2 SYDVKM. V was trimmed by 2 bases and J by 2 bases, leaving 12 bases between them. The CDR3 sequence is CASSLDYGRQETQYF. The CDR3 coding sequence is TGTGCCAGCAGTTTAGACTACGGGCGGCAAGAGACCCAGTACTTC.

The CDR3 reads CASSQGTSGPYNEQFF. In nucleotides, the CDR3 is TGCGCCAGCAGCCAAGGGACTAGCGGCCCCTACAATGAGCAGTTCTTC. This chain connects TRBV4-3 to TRBJ2-1; 10 bases align to TRBD2. V was clipped by 1 base and J by 2 bases; unmatched bases: 2. This CDR3 is 16 amino acids long. Germline CDR1 reads LGHNA; CDR2 reads YSLEER.

The chain joins TRBV24-1 to TRBJ2-5; TRBD1 matches at 9 bases. The junction had 9 bases not matched to a gene; V was cut back by 0 bases and J by 2 bases. Germline V CDR1 and CDR2: KGHDR, SFDVKD. This CDR3 is built from 18 residues. The CDR3 region is CATSDLSRDRDRQETQYF. In DNA, the CDR3 is TGTGCCACCAGTGATTTGTCCCGGGACAGGGATCGTCAAGAGACCCAGTACTTC.